The clone carrying this T cell receptor (beta chain) appeared a few times. Antigen specificity is unknown. This specimen belongs to a study of T-cell memory formation after mild COVID-19. Study in general: Across donors, TCR clusters were largely donor specific.

TCRdb itself ran the 5' RACE reads through MiXCR, one entry per CDR3 protein. The data show about 350,000 distinct CDR3 sequences, roughly 13% seen once. Study-wide findings and caveats: Second-wave clones with a day 37 peak had unconfirmed SARS-CoV-2 specificity. Among contracting clones, CD4+ were mainly CM/EM and CD8+ enriched in EMRA. Contracting clones from day 15 to 85 showed balanced CD4/CD8; later expanders favored CD4+.

Germline V gives CDR1 SGHRS, CDR2 YFSETQ. Trimming took off 3 bases at V and 10 bases at J, with 13 bases between the two ends. This CDR3 is 12 amino acids long. The sample taken for sequencing was PBMCs or a T cell subset sorted from them (not recorded which). The chain employs TRBV5-1 and TRBJ1-1, with D perhaps matching TRBD1 (6 bases). The clonotype originates from a man between 18 and 35 years old who had mild COVID-19 (a few samples of this study predate the infection). Cell type and time point are not known. The CDR3 DNA is TGCGCCAGCAGCTCCGGACAGTCCCGAGCTTTCTTT. Protein product: CASSSGQSRAFF.